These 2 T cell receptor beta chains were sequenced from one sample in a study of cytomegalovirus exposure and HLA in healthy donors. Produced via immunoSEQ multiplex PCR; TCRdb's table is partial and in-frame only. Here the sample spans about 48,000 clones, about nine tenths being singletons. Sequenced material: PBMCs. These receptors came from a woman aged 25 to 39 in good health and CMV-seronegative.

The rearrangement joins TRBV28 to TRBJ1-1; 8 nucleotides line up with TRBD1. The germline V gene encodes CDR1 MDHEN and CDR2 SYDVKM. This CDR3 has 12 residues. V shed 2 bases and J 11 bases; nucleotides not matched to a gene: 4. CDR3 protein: CASSLGTGGAFF. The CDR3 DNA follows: TGTGCCAGCAGTTTAGGTACAGGGGGGGCTTTCTTT.

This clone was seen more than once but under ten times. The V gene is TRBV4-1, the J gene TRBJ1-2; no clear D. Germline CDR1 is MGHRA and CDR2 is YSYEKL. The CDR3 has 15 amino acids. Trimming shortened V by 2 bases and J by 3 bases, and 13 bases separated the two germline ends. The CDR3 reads CASSQTTTGDYGYTF. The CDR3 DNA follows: TGCGCCAGCAGCCAAACTACGACCGGGGACTATGGCTACACCTTC.